A single sample is the source of the 29 T cell receptor beta chains below, sequenced in a study of blood T cell repertoires in COVID-19. The table came from immunoSEQ multiplex PCR; TCRdb's copy has only in-frame clones and leaves some out. The sample lists approximately 210,000 clones; around 80% were seen once. The sample taken for sequencing was peripheral blood. The origin of the receptors is a woman between 50 and 59 years old with acute or convalescent COVID-19.

V gene TRBV5-1 combines with J gene TRBJ2-7; a possible D gene is TRBD2 (6 bases). Trimming removed 5 bases from V and 6 bases from J, with 9 bases in between. The CDR3 consists of 11 residues. Germline V gene lookup returns CDR1 SGHRS and CDR2 YFSETQ. CDR3 bases: TGCGCCAGCAGGGAGGGGAGCGAGCAGTACTTC. Protein sequence: CASREGSEQYF.

This chain uses TRBV12-3 or TRBV12-4 with TRBJ2-1; maybe TRBD2 (7 bases). CDR3 length equals 13 residues. With 7 bases removed from V and 9 bases from J, the gap between germline ends came to 16 bases. This CDR3 reads CASTWGGAAEQFF. As DNA, the CDR3 is TGTGCCAGCACATGGGGGGGGGCGGCTGAGCAGTTCTTC.

The chain links TRBV6-6 to TRBJ2-7, with D possibly being TRBD2 (5 bases). With 8 bases removed from V and 3 bases from J, the gap between germline ends came to 8 bases. CDR1 is MNHNY, CDR2 SVGAGI, per germline (reference sequence). The CDR3 runs to 11 residues. The CDR3 coding sequence is TGTGCCAGCGAAGGAGGCTACGAGCAGTACTTC. Encoded protein: CASEGGYEQYF.

The chain is built from TRBV7-2 and TRBJ1-1; the match to TRBD1 covers 7 bases. Germline-derived CDR1 and CDR2 are SGHTA and FQGNSA. This CDR3 has 15 amino acids. J lost 5 bases, V lost 0 bases, and 6 bases had no gene match. CDR3 loop: CASSLAAGGMTEAFF. The CDR3, as DNA: TGTGCCAGCAGCTTAGCTGCAGGGGGTATGACTGAAGCTTTCTTT. Full variable domain (remainder filled in from reference TRBV7-2 and TRBJ1-1): GAGVSQSPSNKVTEKGKDVELRCDPISGHTALYWYRQSLGQGLEFLIYFQGNSAPDKSGLPSDRFSAERTGGSVSTLTIQRTQQEDSAVYLCASSLAAGGMTEAFFGQGTRLTVV.

This chain joins TRBV4-1 and TRBJ2-1; 9 nucleotides match TRBD2. The CDR3 sequence is 16 residues long. CDR1 and CDR2 (germline): MGHRA, YSYEKL. With 1 base clipped from V and 7 bases from J, the junction kept 8 bases outside the gene matches. The CDR3 coding sequence is TGCGCCAGCAGCCAAGGTAGCGCGGGAGGGCGTAATGAGCAGTTCTTC. It codes for CASSQGSAGGRNEQFF.

As DNA, the CDR3 is TGTGCCAGCAGCGTCGGACTAGCGGAAACTGAGCAGTTCTTC. Its protein is CASSVGLAETEQFF. This rearrangement joins TRBV9 to TRBJ2-1; 10 bases fit TRBD2. J was trimmed by 9 bases and V by 2 bases; bases with no gene match: 5. CDR1 and CDR2 (germline): SGDLS, YYNGEE. The CDR3 has 14 residues. The complete variable domain, with remaining parts taken from reference TRBV9 and TRBJ2-1, reads DSGVTQTPKHLITATGQRVTLRCSPRSGDLSVYWYQQSLDQGLQFLIQYYNGEERAKGNILERFSAQQFPDLHSELNLSSLELGDSALYFCASSVGLAETEQFFGPGTRLTVL.

The gene calls are TRBV11-2 and TRBJ2-7; TRBD1 matches 12 bases. V dropped 5 bases and J dropped 5; count of bases not matched to a gene: 10. CDR1 and CDR2 from the germline V gene are SGHAT and FQNNGV. This CDR3 has 16 amino acids. CDR3: CASSTAVGTGGDEQYF. Here the CDR3 DNA reads TGTGCCAGCAGCACCGCTGTGGGGACAGGGGGCGACGAGCAGTACTTC.

The rearrangement links TRBV20-1 to TRBJ2-1; TRBD1 matches 7 bases. Germline CDR1 DFQATT, CDR2 SNEGSKA (reference sequence). The CDR3 is 16 residues long. Trimming removed 3 bases from V and 0 bases from J; junction bases left unmatched: 8. CDR3 sequence reads: CSASPRQGSSYNEQFF. DNA for the CDR3: TGCAGTGCTAGTCCCCGACAGGGTAGCTCCTACAATGAGCAGTTCTTC.

This chain uses TRBV19 with TRBJ1-6; 12 bases fit TRBD1. Germline trimming cut 8 bases from V and 4 bases from J; bases unmatched to any gene: 6. The CDR3 is 16 amino acids. Germline assignment: CDR1 LNHDA and CDR2 SQIVND (reference sequence). DNA for the CDR3: TGTGCCAGTGGGGGACAGGGGGCTGGATATAATTCACCCCTCCACTTT. Amino acid sequence: CASGGQGAGYNSPLHF.

The chain combines TRBV19 with TRBJ2-1, with 13 bases identical to TRBD2. V lost 1 base and J lost 4; bases outside the gene matches: 1. From germline, CDR1 is LNHDA and CDR2 SQIVND (reference sequence). There are 16 residues in the CDR3. The CDR3 region has the DNA TGTGCCAGTAGTATAGGGGGACTAGCGGGGTACAATGAGCAGTTCTTC. Its translation is CASSIGGLAGYNEQFF.

The gene calls are TRBV7-2 and TRBJ2-1; 13 bases are a match to TRBD2. Trimming cost V 2 bases and J 8 bases; bases outside gene matches: 6. CDR3 length equals 16 residues. Germline assignment: CDR1 SGHTA and CDR2 FQGNSA. In DNA form, the CDR3 reads TGTGCCAGCAGCTTAATGGCACTAGCGGGAGGGTATGAGCAGTTCTTC. Its translation is CASSLMALAGGYEQFF.

This clone appeared once. J is TRBJ1-1 and V is TRBV6-5; 8 bases are shared with TRBD1. Germline-derived CDR1 and CDR2 are MNHEY and SVGAGI. Trimming cost V 7 bases and J 5 bases; bases outside gene matches: 6. The CDR3 covers 13 residues. As DNA, the CDR3 is TGTGCCAGCACCAGGGGGCTTAGGACTGAAGCTTTCTTT. Translated, it gives CASTRGLRTEAFF.

V is TRBV6-5 and J is TRBJ2-3; 9 bases fit TRBD1. Trimming at V came to 4 bases and at J to 4 bases, leaving 6 bases not matched to a gene. Germline CDR1 MNHEY, CDR2 SVGAGI. The CDR3 spans 15 residues. The CDR3 spells CASSSGTGKADTQYF. The CDR3 nucleotides read TGTGCCAGCAGTTCCGGGACAGGGAAAGCAGATACGCAGTATTTT.

The chain combines TRBV7-9 with TRBJ2-7, with 11 bases that match TRBD2. The CDR3 is made up of 17 amino acids. J lost 6 bases, V lost 1 base, and 11 bases had no gene match. Per germline, CDR1 SEHNR and CDR2 FQNEAQ (reference sequence). The CDR3 loop reads CASSLGVISGRAREQYF. CDR3 DNA sequence: TGTGCCAGCAGCTTAGGGGTGATTAGCGGGAGGGCCCGCGAGCAGTACTTC.

This chain uses TRBV7-2 with TRBJ1-5, with D unclear. In germline, CDR1 is SGHTA, CDR2 FQGNSA. The length of the CDR3 is 15 residues. Trimming shortened V by 4 bases and J by 6 bases, and 16 bases separated the two germline ends. CDR3 in amino acids: CASSSEGGQGQPQHF. CDR3 DNA sequence: TGTGCCAGCAGCTCCGAGGGAGGGCAAGGTCAGCCCCAGCATTTT. Using reference TRBV7-2 and TRBJ1-5 for the parts outside the CDR3, the full variable domain is GAGVSQSPSNKVTEKGKDVELRCDPISGHTALYWYRQSLGQGLEFLIYFQGNSAPDKSGLPSDRFSAERTGGSVSTLTIQRTQQEDSAVYLCASSSEGGQGQPQHFGDGTRLSIL.

The chain combines TRBV20-1 with TRBJ2-7; tentative D call: TRBD1 (8 bases). The CDR3 has 13 residues. In germline, CDR1 is DFQATT, CDR2 SNEGSKA (reference sequence). V was pared by 3 bases and J by 5 bases, with 14 bases between. CDR3 amino acids: CSASRQGRDEQYF. In nucleotides, the CDR3 is TGCAGTGCTAGTAGACAGGGGAGGGACGAGCAGTACTTC.

To note about this clone: The same CDR3 also results from other DNA sequences found in this sample. CDR3 region: CASSATGEKTEAFF. The CDR3 DNA reads TGCGCCAGCAGCGCGACAGGGGAGAAGACTGAAGCTTTCTTT. The V call is TRBV5-1, the J call TRBJ1-1, with 8 bases matching TRBD1. The CDR3 covers 14 residues. In germline, CDR1 is SGHRS, CDR2 YFSETQ. V trimming: 4 bases; J trimming: 5 bases; junction bases outside the gene matches: 7.

This chain links TRBV7-2 with TRBJ2-7; D might be TRBD2 (5 bases). V lost 3 bases and J lost 0, with 12 bases in between. CDR1 is SGHTA and CDR2 is FQGNSA in the germline V gene. This CDR3 region has 15 residues. CDR3 in DNA: TGTGCCAGCAGCTTGAGTGGTAGCGTCTCCTACGAGCAGTACTTC. It yields the protein CASSLSGSVSYEQYF.

This clone showed up just once. This chain uses TRBV27 with TRBJ2-7; TRBD2 matches at 12 bases. CDR3 length: 14 amino acids. With 6 bases clipped from V and 3 bases from J, the junction kept 3 bases outside the gene matches. Looked up from germline, CDR1 is MNHEY and CDR2 is SMNVEV (reference sequence). The CDR3 nucleotides read TGTGCCAGCAGAAGGACTAGCGGGAACTACGAGCAGTACTTC. As protein: CASRRTSGNYEQYF.

This rearrangement joins TRBV11-2 to TRBJ2-5, with a possible D match to TRBD2 (6 bases). Germline CDR1 and CDR2: SGHAT and FQNNGV. The CDR3 contains 15 residues. The germline V and J ends were trimmed by 0 bases and 5 bases, with 13 bases remaining between them. The CDR3 DNA sequence: TGTGCCAGCAGCTTAGAGGCTAGCGTAAGGGAGACCCAGTACTTC. Translating gives CASSLEASVRETQYF.

The gene calls are TRBV10-2 and TRBJ2-1; 8 bases are a match to TRBD2. The CDR3 has 14 amino acids. The trim removed 4 bases at V and 4 bases at J, leaving 3 bases unmatched. Per the germline V gene, CDR1 is WSHSY and CDR2 is SAAADI. Here the CDR3 DNA reads TGCGCCAGCAGTGTTACTAGCGGTTACAATGAGCAGTTCTTC. This gives the protein CASSVTSGYNEQFF.

This chain links TRBV27 with TRBJ2-7; D not resolved. This CDR3 spans 14 amino acids. CDR1 and CDR2 from the germline V gene are MNHEY and SMNVEV (reference sequence). The V end lost 1 base, the J end lost 1 base, and 8 bases lay between the germline ends. In DNA form, the CDR3 reads TGTGCCAGCAGTTTATTGTCGGGTTCCTACGAGCAGTACTTC. Protein: CASSLLSGSYEQYF.

As regards this clone: One end of the junction does not line up with germline, which may come from a read error. The chain carries TRBV15 and TRBJ2-7; 8 nucleotides align to TRBD2. The germline gives CDR1 LNHNV, CDR2 YYDKDF (reference sequence). The CDR3 totals 14 residues. The CDR3 here is CATRRTSSSYEQYF. As DNA, the CDR3 is TGTGCCACCCGCAGGACTAGCTCGTCCTACGAGCAGTACTTC.

The rearrangement joins TRBV2 to TRBJ1-1; 9 nucleotides align to TRBD1. Germline CDR1 SNHLY, CDR2 FYNNEI. The CDR3 consists of 14 residues. V lost 6 bases, J lost 3 bases, and 5 bases stayed unmatched. This CDR3 is CASRETGGYTEAFF. CDR3 DNA: TGTGCCAGCAGGGAGACAGGGGGATACACTGAAGCTTTCTTT.

DNA of the CDR3: TGTGCCACCAGTGATTCAACCGGACAGGGGGCGAACGAGCAGTACTTC. It codes for CATSDSTGQGANEQYF. This sequence joins TRBV24-1 and TRBJ2-7; TRBD1 matches 11 bases. The germline gives CDR1 KGHDR, CDR2 SFDVKD. This CDR3 has 16 residues. V dropped 2 bases and J dropped 5; count of bases not matched to a gene: 7.

The V call is TRBV6-6, the J call TRBJ2-7; D is perhaps TRBD2 (6 bases). The CDR3 is made up of 14 amino acids. Per germline, CDR1 MNHNY and CDR2 SVGAGI (reference sequence). Trimming cost V 5 bases and J 0 bases, with 11 bases left between them. CDR3 coding DNA: TGTGCCAGCAGTGGGGGGTTATCCTCCTACGAGCAGTACTTC. Residues: CASSGGLSSYEQYF.

This CDR3 reads CASANLREDTEAFF. The CDR3 nucleotides are TGTGCTAGTGCAAATCTCCGGGAGGACACTGAAGCTTTCTTT. The chain couples TRBV12-5 to TRBJ1-1; no reliable D call. Trimming left V 7 bases short and J 3 bases short, with 15 bases between. This CDR3 contains 14 residues. Germline CDR1 is LGHNT and CDR2 is FRNRAP. The full variable domain, with the rest looked up from reference TRBV12-5 and TRBJ1-1, is DARVTQTPRHKVTEMGQEVTMRCQPILGHNTVFWYRQTMMQGLELLAYFRNRAPLDDSGMPKDRFSAEMPDATLATLKIQPSEPRDSAVYFCASANLREDTEAFFGQGTRLTVV.

The chain uses TRBV5-6 and TRBJ2-5; D might be TRBD2 (6 bases). V was pared by 3 bases and J by 5 bases, with 14 bases between. Looked up from germline, CDR1 is SGHDT and CDR2 is YYEEEE. CDR3 length: 14 amino acids. Here the CDR3 DNA reads TGTGCCAGCAGCTCGGGACTCTCCGGGGAGACCCAGTACTTC. This gives the protein CASSSGLSGETQYF.

The genes are TRBV11-2 and TRBJ2-1; possibly TRBD2 for D (5 bases). Germline assignment: CDR1 SGHAT and CDR2 FQNNGV. The ends were cut back, 2 bases at V and 9 bases at J, with 11 bases in the middle. This CDR3 is 13 amino acids long. CDR3 in amino acids: CASSLMPSLEQFF. The CDR3 region has the DNA TGTGCCAGCAGCTTAATGCCTAGCCTTGAGCAGTTCTTC.